Presented here are 2 T cell receptor beta chains from one specimen sequenced in a study of blood T cell repertoires in COVID-19. Some clones are missing from TCRdb's copy, which holds only in-frame ones; the method was immunoSEQ multiplex PCR. The sample records about 270,000 clones, over 75% being singletons. Sequenced sample: peripheral blood. These receptors were obtained from a human donor in a cohort sampled during active COVID-19.

The chain joins TRBV5-8 to TRBJ1-6, with unresolved D. CDR3 length: 15 amino acids. Trimming stripped 4 bases from V and 5 bases from J, with 13 bases between. Germline V gives CDR1 SGHTS, CDR2 YDEGEE. CDR3 sequence (DNA): TGTGCCAGCAGCCCGGGTAACACCAATAATTCACCCCTCCACTTT. Residues: CASSPGNTNNSPLHF.

This sequence joins TRBV4-2 and TRBJ1-1; 9 nucleotides agree with TRBD1. V dropped 2 bases and J dropped 10; count of bases not matched to a gene: 14. CDR3 size: 16 residues. The germline V gene encodes CDR1 LGHNA and CDR2 YNFKEQ. The CDR3 nucleotides are TGTGCCAGCAGCCAATTGGGGGGACAGGGTACCTCGTTAGCTTTCTTT. It translates to CASSQLGGQGTSLAFF.